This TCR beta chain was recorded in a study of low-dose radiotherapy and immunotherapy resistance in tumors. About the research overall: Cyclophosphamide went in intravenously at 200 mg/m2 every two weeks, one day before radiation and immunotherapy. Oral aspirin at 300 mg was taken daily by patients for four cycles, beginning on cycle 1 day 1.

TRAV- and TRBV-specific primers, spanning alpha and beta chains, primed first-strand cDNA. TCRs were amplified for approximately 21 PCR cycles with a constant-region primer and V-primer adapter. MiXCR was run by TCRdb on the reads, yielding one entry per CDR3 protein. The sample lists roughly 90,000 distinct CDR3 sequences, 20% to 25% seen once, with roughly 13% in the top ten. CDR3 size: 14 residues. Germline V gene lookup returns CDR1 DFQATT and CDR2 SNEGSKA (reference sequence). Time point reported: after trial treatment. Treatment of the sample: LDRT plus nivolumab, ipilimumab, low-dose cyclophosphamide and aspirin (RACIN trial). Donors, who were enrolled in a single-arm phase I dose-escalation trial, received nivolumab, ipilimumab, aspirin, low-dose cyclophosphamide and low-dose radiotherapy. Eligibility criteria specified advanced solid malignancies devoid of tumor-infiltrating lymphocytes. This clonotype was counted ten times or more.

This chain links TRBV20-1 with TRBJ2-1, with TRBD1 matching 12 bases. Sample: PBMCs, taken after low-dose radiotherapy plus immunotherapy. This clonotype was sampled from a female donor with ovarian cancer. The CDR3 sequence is CRLAGQGAFNEQFF. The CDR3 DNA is TGCAGGCTCGCGGGACAGGGGGCGTTCAATGAGCAGTTCTTC.